This paragraph reports one T cell receptor (beta chain). Clones were sequenced by immunoSEQ multiplex PCR, and TCRdb holds only the in-frame ones, with some missing. The data hold some 250,000 clones, with roughly 80% observed a single time. The CDR3 is 15 residues long. The germline V gene has CDR1 SGHRS and CDR2 YFSETQ. The junction had 3 bases not matched to a gene; V was cut back by 2 bases and J by 2 bases. The data stem from a study of blood T cell repertoires in COVID-19. Study summary: In each case, the material was cDNA or gDNA derived from T cells, B-cell-depleted T cells, or PBMCs.

This rearrangement joins TRBV5-1 to TRBJ2-3; TRBD1 aligns across 9 bases. Specimen: peripheral blood. The receptor was derived from a woman aged 80 or over with acute or convalescent COVID-19. The CDR3 loop is CASSLGQGNTDTQYF. The CDR3 bases are TGCGCCAGCAGCTTAGGACAGGGGAACACAGATACGCAGTATTTT.